These T cell receptor beta chains were read from a single sample in a study of identifying expanded T cells in peripheral blood. This table comes from immunoSEQ multiplex PCR, and its TCRdb copy is limited to in-frame clones, with some not included. The sample lists more than 85,000 clones, more than 70% occurring once. The sequencing sample was made of blood. The receptors derive from a person between 18 and 69 years old in good health. The CDR3 runs from the conserved cysteine through the conserved F or W. Fields, in order: J gene, clone size, D gene, V gene, CDR3 DNA, CDR3 protein. D genes are given only for firm matches. Clone size, where shown, is once, few, many, or a class for clones that have expanded.

TRBJ2-7 | NA | NA | TRBV30 | TGTGCCTGGGCAACAAGGAACCCCTACGAGCAGTACTTC | CAWATRNPYEQYF
TRBJ2-5 | NA | TRBD1 | TRBV7-9 | TGTGCCAGCAGCCCGACAGGGGGGAGGGAGACCCAGTACTTC | CASSPTGGRETQYF
TRBJ2-5 | NA | TRBD2 | TRBV11-1 | TGTGCCAGCAGACGCGGGGGGGAAGAGACCCAGTACTTC | CASRRGGEETQYF
TRBJ1-1 | NA | NA | TRBV25-1 | TGTGCCAGCATCGGGCCTACAGGGTTGCGGGCTTTCTTT | CASIGPTGLRAFF
TRBJ2-5 | NA | NA | TRBV7-3 | TGTGCCAGCAGCTCCGAGGTCTGGGAGACCCAGTACTTC | CASSSEVWETQYF
TRBJ2-7 | NA | NA | TRBV9 | TGTGCCAGCAGCCCCAAAGGCGCGCGGCACGAGCAGTACTTC | CASSPKGARHEQYF
TRBJ1-2 | NA | NA | TRBV7-6 | TGTGCCAGCAGCTTAGATGATAGTTATGGGAGCTACTATGGCTACACCTTC | CASSLDDSYGSYYGYTF
TRBJ2-2 | NA | TRBD2 | TRBV10-3 | TGTGCCATCAGTGTGGCGGGAGGGACCGGGGAGCTGTTTTTT | CAISVAGGTGELFF
TRBJ2-7 | NA | NA | TRBV18 | TGTGCCAGCTCAAAGAGGGAGGAGCAGTACTTC | CASSKREEQYF
TRBJ2-3 | once | NA | TRBV6-5 | TGTGCCAGCAGGGAAGCGGGCCGCACAGATACGCAGTATTTT | CASREAGRTDTQYF
TRBJ1-1 | once | NA | TRBV28 | TGTGCCAGCAGTCACAGGGAGGGGACTAGAGTGAACACTGAAGCTTTCTTT | CASSHREGTRVNTEAFF
TRBJ1-5 | NA | NA | TRBV6-6 | TGTGCCAGCAGCTTCGACAGACAAAATCAGCCCCAGCATTTT | CASSFDRQNQPQHF
TRBJ2-7 | NA | TRBD1 | TRBV27 | TGTGCCAAACCCTTCAGGGACAGGCACTTC | CAKPFRDRHF
TRBJ2-7 | NA | TRBD1 | TRBV5-1 | TGCGCCAGCAGCCTAGGACAGGGGGCGGAAGAGCAGTACTTC | CASSLGQGAEEQYF
TRBJ2-3 | NA | NA | TRBV7-2 | TGTGCCAGCAGCTTAGCAGGGACAAAAGGTACAGATACGCAGTATTTT | CASSLAGTKGTDTQYF
TRBJ1-5 | NA | NA | TRBV6-5 | TGTGCCAGCATCCAGACAGATAGCAATCAGCCCCAGCATTTT | CASIQTDSNQPQHF